This T cell receptor beta chain was found in a study of blood T cells in healthy people across ages. Around 9.5 milliliters of peripheral blood were drawn from each donor. Isolation yielded PBMCs, at least 6 million per sample, in every case. Concerning this clonotype itself: Its target is not known.

Points from the study as a whole: Observed TCR beta diversity per million T cells went down as age went up. This fall followed a roughly linear course with age.

A second PCR of roughly 7 to 11 cycles used a sample-barcoded 5' primer and a J-beta primer mix. All cDNA molecules were each tagged by a template-switch adaptor with 12 random nucleotides. TCRdb used MiXCR to reprocess the 5' RACE reads, holding one entry per CDR3 protein. The top ten clones hold roughly 6.3% of a sample with about 1.4 million distinct CDR3 sequences, approximately 59% of them seen once. Deletions cut 3 bases from V and 0 bases from J, with 6 bases between. Looked up from germline, CDR1 is MDHEN and CDR2 is SYDVKM. CDR3 length: 15 amino acids. The clonotype was recovered from a man younger than 35 in good health. Sequencing was performed on blood. The genes are TRBV28 and TRBJ1-6; D might be TRBD1 (5 bases). The CDR3 nucleotides are TGTGCCAGCAGTTTTACAGGCTCCTATAATTCACCCCTCCACTTT. It yields the protein CASSFTGSYNSPLHF.